The 7 T cell receptor beta chains below come from one sample, sequenced in a study of tumor and adjacent non-tumor tissue in lung cancer. The template was RNA from unsorted bulk tissue. More than 3 cm separated this lung sample from the edge of the tumor. The library came from three nested PCR rounds adapted from ARM-PCR protocols. TCRdb independently ran MiXCR on the multiplex PCR reads; one entry per CDR3 protein. The sample has 60,000 to 80,000 distinct CDR3 sequences; about two thirds are singletons. Material for sequencing was distant non-tumor lung tissue. The origin of the receptors is a woman aged 50 to 60 with non-small cell lung cancer.

V gene TRBV6-2 or TRBV6-3 combines with J gene TRBJ2-1; TRBD2 matches at 7 bases. V lost 5 bases, J lost 2 bases, and 15 bases stayed unmatched. The CDR3 loop spans 18 amino acids. From germline, CDR1 is MNHEY and CDR2 SVGEGT. CDR3 in amino acids: CASSPVSTSENTYNEQFF. CDR3 nucleotide sequence: TGTGCCAGCAGTCCCGTAAGTACTAGCGAGAATACCTACAATGAGCAGTTCTTC.

The sample holds one count of this clonotype. One junction end disagrees with the germline gene, perhaps due to a read error. J is TRBJ1-2 and V is TRBV6-1, with TRBD1 matching 9 bases. The CDR3 has 14 residues. Germline loops: CDR1 MNHNS, CDR2 SASEGT. The CDR3 sequence is CVSHIEQGASGYIF. In DNA form, the CDR3 reads TGTGTCAGTCACATAGAACAGGGGGCCTCTGGCTACATCTTC.

This clonotype appeared a single time. A much more abundant neighbour one base away suggests this may be a read error. Likely a read error: the CDR3 ends without its conserved phenylalanine or tryptophan. J is TRBJ2-7 and V is TRBV10-3, with no clear D. Trimming took off 4 bases at V and 2 bases at J, with 6 bases between the two ends. The CDR3 extends over 12 amino acids. Per germline, CDR1 ENHRY and CDR2 SYGVKD. In nucleotides, the CDR3 is TGTGCCATCAGTGTGGACCCCTACGAGCAGTACTCC. Its translation: CAISVDPYEQYS.

V usage is TRBV29-1 and J usage is TRBJ2-5; tentatively, D is TRBD2 (6 bases). The CDR3 covers 15 residues. V dropped 4 bases and J dropped 2 bases, with 17 bases sitting between them. The germline gives CDR1 SQVTM, CDR2 ANQGSEA. CDR3 in amino acids: CSVGYRRGFQETQYF. CDR3 bases: TGCAGCGTTGGTTACAGGCGGGGTTTTCAAGAGACCCAGTACTTC.

About this clonotype: The junction and the germline gene differ at one end; a read error may be behind it. The chain couples TRBV11-2 to TRBJ1-1; D is ambiguous. Germline lookup yields CDR1 SGHAT and CDR2 FQNNGV. There are 13 residues in the CDR3. DNA of the CDR3: TGTGCCAGTAGCAAATCATTGAACACTGAAGCTTCCTTT. This encodes CASSKSLNTEASF.

CDR3 region: CASSSIHGTGISYEQYF. DNA for the CDR3: TGTGCCAGCAGTTCCATCCACGGGACAGGGATTTCCTACGAGCAGTACTTC. This chain connects TRBV28 to TRBJ2-7; 9 bases are shared with TRBD1. The CDR3 has 17 amino acids. From germline, CDR1 is MDHEN and CDR2 SYDVKM. The ends lost 4 bases at V and 1 base at J; junction bases unmatched: 11.

On this clonotype: A much larger clonotype is one base distant, so this may be a read error. This chain connects TRBV12-3 or TRBV12-4 to TRBJ2-5, with D possibly being TRBD1 (7 bases). The V gene lost 6 bases and the J gene lost 3 bases, with 20 bases spanning the gap. CDR3 length: 16 amino acids. This chain's CDR3 is CASSRGIRGTEETQYF. DNA for the CDR3: TGTGCCAGCAGCCGGGGGATAAGGGGGACAGAAGAGACCCAGTACTTC.